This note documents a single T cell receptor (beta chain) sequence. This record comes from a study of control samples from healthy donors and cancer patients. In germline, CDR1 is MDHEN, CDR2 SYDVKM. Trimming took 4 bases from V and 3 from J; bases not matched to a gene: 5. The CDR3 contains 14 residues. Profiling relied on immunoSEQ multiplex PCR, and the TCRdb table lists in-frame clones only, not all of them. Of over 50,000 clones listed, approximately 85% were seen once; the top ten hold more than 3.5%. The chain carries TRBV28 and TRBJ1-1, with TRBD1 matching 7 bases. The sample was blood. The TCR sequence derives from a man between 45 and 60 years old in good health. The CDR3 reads CASSSGQWDTEAFF. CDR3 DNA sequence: TGTGCCAGCAGTTCGGGACAGTGGGACACTGAAGCTTTCTTT.